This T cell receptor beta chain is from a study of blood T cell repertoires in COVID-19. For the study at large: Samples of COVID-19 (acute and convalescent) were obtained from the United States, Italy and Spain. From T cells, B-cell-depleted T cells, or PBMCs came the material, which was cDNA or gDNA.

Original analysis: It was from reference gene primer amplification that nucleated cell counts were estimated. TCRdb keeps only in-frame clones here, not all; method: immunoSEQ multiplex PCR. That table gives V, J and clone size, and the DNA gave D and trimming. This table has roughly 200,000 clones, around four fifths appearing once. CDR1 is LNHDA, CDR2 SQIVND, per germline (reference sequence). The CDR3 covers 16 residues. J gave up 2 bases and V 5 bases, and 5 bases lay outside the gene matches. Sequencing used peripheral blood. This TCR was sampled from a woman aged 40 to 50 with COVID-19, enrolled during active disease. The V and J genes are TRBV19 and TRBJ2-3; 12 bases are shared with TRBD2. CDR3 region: CASSALAGGNTDTQYF. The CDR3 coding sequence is TGTGCCAGTAGTGCACTAGCGGGGGGAAACACAGATACGCAGTATTTT.